This T cell receptor beta chain was identified during a study of blood T cell repertoires in COVID-19. Study as a whole: The United States, Italy and Spain were the sources of the acute and convalescent COVID-19 samples. The analysed material was cDNA or gDNA that came from T cells, B-cell-depleted T cells, or PBMCs.

Per the authors' pipeline: Reference gene primer amplification yielded estimated nucleated cell counts. Assay used: immunoSEQ multiplex PCR; TCRdb lists only in-frame clones, some missing. Clonal size and the V and J genes are those of that table, whereas D and trimming came from the DNA. The profile shows about 75,000 clones, approximately 87% of them singletons. The germline gives CDR1 MNHEY, CDR2 SVGAGI. The CDR3 loop spans 14 amino acids. Trimming took 7 bases from V and 3 from J; bases not matched to a gene: 5. Specimen: peripheral blood. The V and J genes are TRBV6-5 and TRBJ2-7, with 11 bases that match TRBD1. This clonotype originated in a human donor in a cohort sampled during active COVID-19. CDR3 loop: CASTGDRGFYEQYF. CDR3 sequence (DNA): TGTGCCAGCACCGGGGACAGGGGGTTCTACGAGCAGTACTTC.